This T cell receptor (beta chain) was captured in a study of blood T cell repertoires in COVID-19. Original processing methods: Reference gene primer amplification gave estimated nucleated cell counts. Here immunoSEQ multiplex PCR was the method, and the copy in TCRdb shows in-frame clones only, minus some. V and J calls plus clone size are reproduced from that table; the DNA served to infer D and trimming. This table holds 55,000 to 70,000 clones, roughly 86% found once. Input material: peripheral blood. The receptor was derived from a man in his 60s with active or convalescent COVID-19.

The CDR3 region has the DNA TGTGCCAGTAGTAAAGGGGTGGGCTGGGTAGTCAATCAGCCCCAGCATTTT. This sequence encodes CASSKGVGWVVNQPQHF. This chain links TRBV19 with TRBJ1-5; perhaps TRBD1 as D (5 bases). The V end lost 4 bases, the J end lost 3 bases, and 19 bases lay between the germline ends. The CDR3 is made up of 17 amino acids. Germline-derived CDR1 and CDR2 are LNHDA and SQIVND (reference sequence).